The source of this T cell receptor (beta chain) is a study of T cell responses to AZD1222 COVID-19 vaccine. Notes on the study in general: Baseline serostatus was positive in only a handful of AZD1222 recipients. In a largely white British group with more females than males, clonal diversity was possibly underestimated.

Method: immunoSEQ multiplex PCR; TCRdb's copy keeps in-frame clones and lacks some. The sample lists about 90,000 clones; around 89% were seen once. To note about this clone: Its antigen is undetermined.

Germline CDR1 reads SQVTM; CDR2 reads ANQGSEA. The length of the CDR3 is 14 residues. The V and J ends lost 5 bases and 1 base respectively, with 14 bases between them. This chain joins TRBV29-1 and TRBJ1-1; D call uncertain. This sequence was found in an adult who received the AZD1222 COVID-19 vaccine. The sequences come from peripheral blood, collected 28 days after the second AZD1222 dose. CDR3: CSVLWETRNTEAFF. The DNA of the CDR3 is TGCAGCGTTCTTTGGGAGACAAGGAACACTGAAGCTTTCTTT.